Sequencing of this TCR beta chain was carried out in a study of T cell responses to AZD1222 COVID-19 vaccine. The study, taken as a whole, reports: Samples come after the peak T cell response, not at day 14. CD4 TCRs linked to vaccination spanned spike, dominating at 160-218 and 743-854. Per reports, nearly half of all spike-specific TCRs target regions that are unmutated in variants. Donor demographics were predominantly white British with a female majority; clonal diversity may be underestimated.

The CDR3 covers 12 residues. CDR1 and CDR2 (germline): KGHSH, LQKENI. Trimming took off 3 bases at V and 6 bases at J, with 8 bases between the two ends. As concerns this clone: Its specificity is not known.

The table came from immunoSEQ multiplex PCR; TCRdb's copy has only in-frame clones and leaves some out. The sample includes 150,000 to 170,000 clones, roughly nine tenths of them seen just once. Material: peripheral blood, obtained on day 0 of AZD1222 vaccination. The clonotype was recovered from an adult in good health. V and J are TRBV18 and TRBJ1-2; tentative D call: TRBD1 (6 bases). The CDR3 DNA reads as TGTGCCAGCTCACCCAGGGGCCATGGCTACACCTTC. As protein: CASSPRGHGYTF.